These T cell receptor beta chains were read from a single sample in a study of blood T cells in healthy people across ages. TCRdb re-called the 5' RACE reads through MiXCR, storing one row per CDR3 protein. Of 1.5 million to 2 million distinct CDR3 sequences in the sample, around 35% were seen once. Sequenced: blood. The receptors were sampled from a woman in her twenties or thirties in good health. The CDR3 runs from the conserved cysteine through the conserved F or W. The D gene is left open where the match is weak. The size field is filled for only some rows; it gives once, few, many or a size class.

TRBJ1-2 | - | TRBV30 | - | TGTGCCTGGGGTAAATCCGGGTCAAACTATGGCTACACCTTC | CAWGKSGSNYGYTF
TRBJ2-1 | - | TRBV6-5 | - | TGTGCCAGCAGCCGGGACCTGCGCTCCTACAATGAGCAGTTCTTC | CASSRDLRSYNEQFF
TRBJ2-1 | - | TRBV20-1 | - | TGCAGTGCTAGAGGTCAGGGCGGATACGGTGAGCAGTTCTTC | CSARGQGGYGEQFF
TRBJ1-2 | - | TRBV12-3/TRBV12-4 | few | TGTGCCAGCAGTCCGAGCGGTTTGGCAGATCTTAACTATGGCTACACCTTC | CASSPSGLADLNYGYTF
TRBJ2-7 | - | TRBV3-1 | few | TGTGCCAGCAGCCAAGAGGCAGTCTCCTACGAGCAGTACTTC | CASSQEAVSYEQYF
TRBJ2-5 | TRBD2 | TRBV6-5 | few | TGTGCCAGCAGTTACTCCGCGGGCGGGAGAAGGGAGACCCAGTACTTC | CASSYSAGGRRETQYF
TRBJ1-2 | TRBD1 | TRBV6-1 | - | TGTGCCAGCGTATACAGGGGGAACTATGGCTACACCTTC | CASVYRGNYGYTF
TRBJ1-1 | TRBD1 | TRBV10-3 | - | TGTGCCACGGGGGACAGGGAAACTGAAGCTTTCTTT | CATGDRETEAFF
TRBJ2-5 | TRBD2 | TRBV20-1 | - | TGCAGTGCTAGAGATCTGGCTAGCGGGTCTGAAGAGACCCAGTACTTC | CSARDLASGSEETQYF
TRBJ1-2 | - | TRBV13 | few | TGTGCCAGCAGCCCCCTATGGGGTCGGTATGGCTACACCTTC | CASSPLWGRYGYTF
TRBJ2-2 | TRBD2 | TRBV7-3 | few | TGTGCCAGCAGCTTACTCCCAGCGGGGGTAGAGCCCGGGGAGCTGTTTTTT | CASSLLPAGVEPGELFF
TRBJ1-4 | - | TRBV5-1 | - | TGCGCCAGCAGCTTGGCCTCAAAAGGTGAAAAACTGTTTTTT | CASSLASKGEKLFF
TRBJ2-7 | - | TRBV5-1 | - | TGCGCCAGCAGCTTGGGGGCCGGGACAATCTACGAGCAGTACTTC | CASSLGAGTIYEQYF
TRBJ2-1 | - | TRBV20-1 | - | TGCAGTGCTAGACAGGGGGGGTATGAGCAGTTCTTC | CSARQGGYEQFF
TRBJ2-7 | TRBD1 | TRBV10-3 | - | TGTGCCATCGGGACAGGGGGGGACGAGCAGTACTTC | CAIGTGGDEQYF
TRBJ2-3 | - | TRBV12-3/TRBV12-4 | few | TGTGCCAGCAGTTCGGGAGGCAGGGGGATCACAGATACGCAGTATTTT | CASSSGGRGITDTQYF
TRBJ1-2 | - | TRBV5-1 | once | TGCGCCAGCAGCTTGGAGAACGCAGGAACAGGCCACACCTTC | CASSLENAGTGHTF
TRBJ2-1 | - | TRBV7-9 | few | TGTGCCAGCAGCTCGGATTCAGGGGATGAGCAGTTCTTC | CASSSDSGDEQFF
TRBJ2-1 | TRBD2 | TRBV6-2/TRBV6-3 | - | TGTGCCAGCAGTTACCGGGGGTCGTCTAGCGGGAGACGGGACAATGAGCAGTTCTTC | CASSYRGSSSGRRDNEQFF
TRBJ2-3 | - | TRBV9 | - | TGTGCCAGCAGTGCCCTCGGAGGGTCAGATACGCAGTATTTT | CASSALGGSDTQYF
TRBJ1-2 | TRBD1 | TRBV6-2/TRBV6-3 | - | TGTGCCAGCAGAACTAACAGGGGCAGTCAAGCCTATGGCTACACCTTC | CASRTNRGSQAYGYTF
TRBJ1-4 | - | TRBV20-1 | once | TGCAGTGCTAGTAGAGGATCTAATGAAAAACGGTTTTTT | CSASRGSNEKRFF
TRBJ1-1 | - | TRBV7-9 | - | TGTGCCAGCAGCTTAGCCGGGCTACCTGAAGCTTTCTTT | CASSLAGLPEAFF